Below are 28 T cell receptor beta chains sequenced from a single sample in a study of post-analysis software for immune sequencing data. Findings and caveats of the study: About five TRBV segments were more frequent in patients than controls; TRBV5-6, TRBV5-1 and TRBV20-1 belonged to this group.

Tagging with unique molecular identifiers was a feature of the TCR beta cDNA libraries. TCRdb reprocessed the PCR reads with MiXCR, giving one entry per CDR3 protein. The repertoire has about 810,000 distinct CDR3 sequences, approximately 50% of them found once; the top ten carry approximately 4.3%. These receptors' antigens are unknown. Sequenced input: blood. These receptors all come from a girl aged 10-17 years with multiple sclerosis.

The chain combines TRBV20-1 with TRBJ2-5; 7 bases match TRBD1. The CDR3 loop spans 14 amino acids. CDR1 and CDR2 from the germline V gene are DFQATT and SNEGSKA (reference sequence). With V trimmed by 4 bases and J by 5 bases, 10 bases remained unmatched. The CDR3 spells CSATLTGSPETQYF. The CDR3, as DNA: TGCAGTGCTACCCTGACAGGGAGTCCGGAGACCCAGTACTTC.

This clonotype was counted many times. The chain combines TRBV20-1 with TRBJ2-3; D is uncertain. Germline V lookup: CDR1 DFQATT, CDR2 SNEGSKA (reference sequence). Trimming took 1 base from V and 5 from J, leaving 1 base between them. The CDR3 totals 10 residues. CDR3 DNA sequence: TGCAGTGCTAGAGTAGATACGCAGTATTTT. Translation gives CSARVDTQYF.

This chain connects TRBV20-1 to TRBJ1-2; a weak D match, TRBD1 (5 bases). The germline V gene has CDR1 DFQATT and CDR2 SNEGSKA (reference sequence). With 4 bases removed from V and 0 bases from J, the gap between germline ends came to 18 bases. The CDR3 is 16 amino acids. The CDR3 DNA sequence: TGCAGTGCTACCAACTCAGGACACCAAGCTAACTATGGCTACACCTTC. This sequence encodes CSATNSGHQANYGYTF.

The chain uses TRBV5-5 and TRBJ2-1, with 13 bases fitting TRBD2. V shed 0 bases and J 3 bases; nucleotides not matched to a gene: 3. Germline CDR1 reads SGHKS; CDR2 reads YYEKEE (reference sequence). This CDR3 is 17 amino acids long. CDR3 region: CASSLAGTSGNYNEQFF. Written as DNA, the CDR3 is TGTGCCAGCAGCTTGGCCGGGACTAGCGGGAACTACAATGAGCAGTTCTTC. The whole variable domain, remainder taken from reference TRBV5-5 and TRBJ2-1, is DAGVTQSPTHLIKTRGQQVTLRCSPISGHKSVSWYQQVLGQGPQFIFQYYEKEERGRGNFPDRFSARQFPNYSSELNVNALLLGDSALYLCASSLAGTSGNYNEQFFGPGTRLTVL.

This CDR3 reads CASSQLQGSGNEQFF. The CDR3 DNA follows: TGTGCCAGCAGCCAATTACAGGGCAGCGGGAATGAGCAGTTCTTC. The J gene is TRBJ2-1, the V gene TRBV12-3 or TRBV12-4; D may be TRBD1 or TRBD2 (6 bases each). The CDR3 has 15 residues. V shed 6 bases and J shed 7 bases, with 19 bases lying between them.

The chain combines TRBV7-9 with TRBJ2-7, with a weak D call TRBD1 (5 bases). The V gene lost 4 bases and the J gene lost 3 bases, with 13 bases spanning the gap. Germline V gives CDR1 SEHNR, CDR2 FQNEAQ (reference sequence). The CDR3 consists of 14 residues. The CDR3 region has the DNA TGTGCCAGCAGCTGGTCCAGGGAACTCTACGAGCAGTACTTC. Translating gives CASSWSRELYEQYF.

This clonotype was counted once. The chain carries TRBV5-4 and TRBJ2-1, with D uncertain. Germline lookup yields CDR1 SGHNT and CDR2 YYREEE (reference sequence). V gave up 2 bases and J gave up 5 bases, with 20 bases separating them. The CDR3 has 17 amino acids. The CDR3 region has the DNA TGTGCCAGCAGCTTCGCCCCCATCGGGCTACAGAACAATGAGCAGTTCTTC. Translated, it gives CASSFAPIGLQNNEQFF. The full variable domain, its missing parts supplied by reference TRBV5-4 and TRBJ2-1, is ETGVTQSPTHLIKTRGQQVTLRCSSQSGHNTVSWYQQALGQGPQFIFQYYREEENGRGNFPPRFSGLQFPNYSSELNVNALELDDSALYLCASSFAPIGLQNNEQFFGPGTRLTVL.

The CDR3: CASSFDGGQETQYF. CDR3 nucleotide sequence: TGTGCCAGCAGCTTTGACGGCGGGCAAGAGACCCAGTACTTC. V is TRBV13 and J is TRBJ2-5; tentatively, D is TRBD2 (5 bases). Germline V CDR1 and CDR2: PRHDT, FYEKMQ (reference sequence). Deletions cut 3 bases from V and 2 bases from J, with 10 bases between. CDR3 length equals 14 residues.

This clonotype was seen just once. The rearrangement links TRBV12-3 or TRBV12-4 to TRBJ2-3, with TRBD2 matching 8 bases. Germline trimming cut 1 base from V and 4 bases from J; bases unmatched to any gene: 7. The length of the CDR3 is 16 residues. CDR3 DNA: TGTGCCAGCAGTTTAGGCCCGGGACTAGAACCAGATACGCAGTATTTT. The encoded protein is CASSLGPGLEPDTQYF.

V and J are TRBV25-1 and TRBJ2-1; the match to TRBD2 covers 8 bases. The V and J ends lost 2 bases and 3 bases, in that order; junction bases with no gene match: 6. The germline V gene encodes CDR1 MGHDK and CDR2 SYGVNS. The CDR3 extends over 16 amino acids. CDR3 sequence (DNA): TGTGCCAGCAGTGAAGTGGGAGCGGGAGACTACAATGAGCAGTTCTTC. Protein product: CASSEVGAGDYNEQFF. Full variable domain (rest looked up from reference TRBV25-1 and TRBJ2-1): EADIYQTPRYLVIGTGKKITLECSQTMGHDKMYWYQQDPGMELHLIHYSYGVNSTEKGDLSSESTVSRIRTEHFPLTLESARPSHTSQYLCASSEVGAGDYNEQFFGPGTRLTVL.

This clonotype occurred a few times. The chain recombines TRBV19 with TRBJ1-2; TRBD1 aligns across 7 bases. The CDR3 has 15 amino acids. With V trimmed by 7 bases and J by 4 bases, 12 bases remained unmatched. Germline CDR1 reads LNHDA; CDR2 reads SQIVND (reference sequence). In DNA form, the CDR3 reads TGTGCCAGTATTCCAAGGACAGGTTCTACCTATGGCTACACCTTC. Amino acids: CASIPRTGSTYGYTF. The full variable domain, with the rest looked up from reference TRBV19 and TRBJ1-2, is DGGITQSPKYLFRKEGQNVTLSCEQNLNHDAMYWYRQDPGQGLRLIYYSQIVNDFQKGDIAEGYSVSREKKESFPLTVTSAQKNPTAFYLCASIPRTGSTYGYTFGSGTRLTVV.

This clonotype was seen only once. The CDR3, as DNA: TGTGCTAGTGGAACTCGGGATGAGCAGTTCTTC. Its protein is CASGTRDEQFF. The chain combines TRBV12-5 with TRBJ2-1, with unresolved D. The CDR3 has 11 amino acids. The germline V gene has CDR1 LGHNT and CDR2 FRNRAP. Trimming stripped 6 bases from V and 8 bases from J, with 8 bases between.

This clonotype was seen more than once but under ten times. The chain links TRBV29-1 to TRBJ2-4; TRBD1 might be the D (5 bases). The CDR3 is 11 amino acids. Germline-derived CDR1 and CDR2 are SQVTM and ANQGSEA. V was trimmed by 4 bases and J by 6 bases, leaving 7 bases between them. The CDR3 DNA sequence: TGCAGCGTTGCTCAGGGAAACATTCAGTACTTC. Protein product: CSVAQGNIQYF.

This sequence joins TRBV20-1 and TRBJ2-3; 9 bases are a match to TRBD2. CDR3 size: 20 residues. The J segment lost 2 bases and the V segment lost 6 bases, leaving 24 bases of the junction unmatched. Germline V lookup: CDR1 DFQATT, CDR2 SNEGSKA (reference sequence). CDR3 in amino acids: CSAEGPLSGGPPLDTDTQYF. CDR3 DNA sequence: TGCAGTGCCGAGGGGCCTCTTAGCGGGGGACCACCGTTAGACACAGATACGCAGTATTTT.

Many counts were recorded for this clonotype. The CDR3 spells CASSGLAGGQNEQFF. Here the CDR3 DNA reads TGTGCCAGCAGCGGACTAGCGGGAGGGCAGAATGAGCAGTTCTTC. The chain uses TRBV6-1 and TRBJ2-1, with 15 bases lining up with TRBD2. Trimming took 6 bases from V and 7 from J; bases not matched to a gene: 4. The CDR3 consists of 15 residues. Germline CDR1 reads MNHNS; CDR2 reads SASEGT.

This clonotype was found a few times. V and J are TRBV6-5 and TRBJ2-1; no reliable D call. The germline V gene has CDR1 MNHEY and CDR2 SVGAGI. The V gene lost 2 bases and the J gene lost 4 bases, with 9 bases spanning the gap. The CDR3 loop spans 14 amino acids. The DNA for the CDR3 is TGTGCCAGCAGTTACGCAGGATCTTACAATGAGCAGTTCTTC. It specifies CASSYAGSYNEQFF.

The chain uses TRBV7-3 and TRBJ2-3; D is unresolved. Between the trimmed V and J ends, which lost 3 bases and 4 bases, there was a span of 11 bases. Germline CDR1 and CDR2: SGHTA and FQGTGA. The CDR3 is 14 residues long. The CDR3 region is CASSFSRSSDTQYF. CDR3 sequence (DNA): TGTGCCAGCAGCTTTTCCCGGAGTTCAGATACGCAGTATTTT. The full variable domain, its missing parts supplied by reference TRBV7-3 and TRBJ2-3, is GAGVSQTPSNKVTEKGKYVELRCDPISGHTALYWYRQSLGQGPEFLIYFQGTGAADDSGLPNDRFFAVRPEGSVSTLKIQRTERGDSAVYLCASSFSRSSDTQYFGPGTRLTVL.

This clonotype showed up just a few times. The chain recombines TRBV7-6 with TRBJ1-5; D may be TRBD1 (6 bases). The length of the CDR3 is 16 residues. The V end was cut by 1 base, the J end by 0 bases, with 10 bases between. In germline, CDR1 is SGHVS, CDR2 FNYEAQ. Here the CDR3 DNA reads TGTGCCAGCAGCTTAGGCCGACAGGATAGCAATCAGCCCCAGCATTTT. Protein product: CASSLGRQDSNQPQHF.

This chain links TRBV13 with TRBJ2-7; no clear D. Germline CDR1 PRHDT, CDR2 FYEKMQ (reference sequence). CDR3 length: 12 residues. V gave up 2 bases and J gave up 6 bases, with 8 bases separating them. For the CDR3, the DNA is TGTGCCAGCAGCTTACTGCAGACCGAGCAGTACTTC. Translating it yields CASSLLQTEQYF.

The gene calls are TRBV5-5 and TRBJ1-5, with unresolved D. CDR1 SGHKS and CDR2 YYEKEE come from the germline V gene (reference sequence). Trimming took off 4 bases at V and 0 bases at J, with 8 bases between the two ends. The CDR3 has 14 amino acids. CDR3 sequence (DNA): TGTGCCAGCAGCGAATTGAATAGCAATCAGCCCCAGCATTTT. Translating it yields CASSELNSNQPQHF.

This clonotype was counted once. The chain carries TRBV5-1 and TRBJ2-5; D tentatively fits TRBD1 or TRBD2 (6 bases each). Per germline, CDR1 SGHRS and CDR2 YFSETQ. This CDR3 comprises 16 residues. The V end lost 1 base, the J end lost 2 bases, and 15 bases lay between the germline ends. CDR3 DNA sequence: TGCGCCAGCAGCTTGAATTCCGGGGGCACTCAAGAGACCCAGTACTTC. It yields the protein CASSLNSGGTQETQYF.

There are a few counts of this clonotype. V and J are TRBV20-1 and TRBJ2-5; no definite D call. The CDR3 has 11 residues. Germline CDR1 is DFQATT and CDR2 is SNEGSKA (reference sequence). CDR3 nucleotides: TGCACCCCTACCAACCAAGAGACCCAGTACTTC. It codes for CTPTNQETQYF.

J is TRBJ2-1 and V is TRBV7-3; the D is unclear. V was cut by 0 bases and J by 2 bases, with 11 bases left in between. The CDR3 is 16 residues long. Per germline, CDR1 SGHTA and CDR2 FQGTGA. CDR3 bases: TGTGCCAGCAGCTTAACCGCCCTAGACCCCTACAATGAGCAGTTCTTC. Its translation is CASSLTALDPYNEQFF.

The table lists this clonotype with a few counts. V is TRBV6-5 and J is TRBJ2-3; D unresolved. The germline V gene encodes CDR1 MNHEY and CDR2 SVGAGI. This CDR3 region has 11 residues. The V gene lost 6 bases and the J gene lost 4 bases, with 5 bases spanning the gap. CDR3 loop: CASRKSDTQYF. The CDR3 DNA is TGTGCCAGCAGGAAATCAGATACGCAGTATTTT.

The V and J genes are TRBV6-2 or TRBV6-3 and TRBJ2-4; tentatively, D is TRBD1 (6 bases). Trimming pared 5 bases from V and 3 bases from J, leaving 20 bases between. Germline CDR1 MNHEY, CDR2 SVGEGT. CDR3 length: 17 amino acids. In DNA form, the CDR3 reads TGTGCCAGCAGTCCGACAGGAAGCCCTCTTGGCAAAAACATTCAGTACTTC. As protein: CASSPTGSPLGKNIQYF.

This chain links TRBV29-1 with TRBJ2-5; D ambiguous. This CDR3 has 11 amino acids. Germline CDR1 and CDR2: SQVTM and ANQGSEA. Trimming stripped 6 bases from V and 5 bases from J, with 10 bases between. The CDR3 DNA is TGCAGCGTCATGAGATCTGAGACCCAGTACTTC. It yields the protein CSVMRSETQYF.

V usage is TRBV9 and J usage is TRBJ2-1; 7 nucleotides line up with TRBD2. The V gene's germline CDR1 is SGDLS and CDR2 YYNGEE. V was pared by 4 bases and J by 4 bases, with 11 bases of the junction left unmatched. The CDR3 has 16 residues. CDR3 coding DNA: TGTGCCAGCAGCATTCGTCCTAGCGGACTTTACAATGAGCAGTTCTTC. Translation: CASSIRPSGLYNEQFF.

V is TRBV12-3 or TRBV12-4 and J is TRBJ2-5; the match to TRBD1 covers 7 bases. V was pared by 0 bases and J by 0 bases, with 1 base of the junction left unmatched. This CDR3 has 15 amino acids. CDR3: CASSLARGNQETQYF. The CDR3 nucleotides are TGTGCCAGCAGTTTAGCCAGGGGGAACCAAGAGACCCAGTACTTC.